In this sample, the clone carrying this T cell receptor (beta chain) turned up many times. The source of the sample is a study of spatial heterogeneity in lung cancer. This sample's time point: sample taken at primary tumor resection. Between the trimmed V and J ends, which lost 1 base and 6 bases, there was a span of 10 bases. The germline CDR1 and CDR2 sequences are LGHDT and YNNKEL (reference sequence). The CDR3 consists of 14 residues. TCRdb fed the 5' RACE reads into MiXCR, producing one record per CDR3 protein. The sample shows fewer than 45,000 distinct CDR3 sequences, 6.5% to 9% of them seen only once.

The origin of this receptor is a female donor with early-stage non-small cell lung cancer. The sample in question was PBMCs, obtained at surgery. V and J are TRBV3-1 and TRBJ2-1; no clear D. The chain's CDR3 is CASSQVNGANEQFF. Here the CDR3 DNA reads TGTGCCAGCAGCCAAGTCAACGGAGCCAATGAGCAGTTCTTC.